This record concerns one T cell receptor beta chain sequence. Its matching antigen is unknown. Total RNA was extracted at no less than 6 micrograms per sample. These data belong to a study of blood T cells in healthy people across ages. Whole-study results and caveats: Leaving the PBMCs unsorted stopped any conclusive comparison of naive versus antigen-experienced cells. Calculation of diversity from one million T cells yielded estimates considered to be underestimates.

V lost 4 bases and J 4 bases, leaving 14 bases between the germline ends. The CDR3 contains 15 residues. CDR1 and CDR2 (germline): LGHDT, YNNKEL (reference sequence). A J-beta primer mix and a sample-barcoded 5' primer were used in a second PCR of about 7 to 11 cycles. TCRdb independently ran MiXCR on the 5' RACE reads; one entry per CDR3 protein. The sample holds about 970,000 distinct CDR3 sequences, roughly half seen once. J is TRBJ2-1 and V is TRBV3-1; no definite D call. The material sequenced was blood. This TCR was recovered from a woman aged 60 to 75 in good health. CDR3 DNA: TGTGCCAGCAGCCCCCTCATTCACTCATACAATGAGCAGTTCTTC. Encoded protein: CASSPLIHSYNEQFF.